The present T cell receptor (beta chain) was sequenced within a study of blood T cell repertoires in COVID-19. Looking at the study overall: Samples representing acute and convalescent COVID-19 were sourced from the United States, Italy and Spain.

The CDR3 contains 13 residues. With V trimmed by 7 bases and J by 3 bases, 6 bases remained unmatched. The germline V gene has CDR1 SQVTM and CDR2 ANQGSEA. The assay was immunoSEQ multiplex PCR, and TCRdb's table has in-frame clones only and misses some. This repertoire shows about 180,000 clones, about 85% found once; its top ten account for 6.5% to 7.5%. A Seattle source enrolled patients during active infection and followed them longitudinally. The clonotype was recovered from a man at least 80 years old with COVID-19, enrolled during active disease. Sequenced: peripheral blood. This sequence joins TRBV29-1 and TRBJ1-2; the match to TRBD1 covers 9 bases. The CDR3 sequence: CSAPTGGDYGYTF. The DNA for the CDR3 is TGCAGCGCCCCGACAGGGGGTGACTATGGCTACACCTTC.